This T cell receptor beta chain was documented in a study of blood T cell repertoires in COVID-19. Germline V gives CDR1 DFQATT, CDR2 SNEGSKA (reference sequence). Trimming took 3 bases from V and 3 from J, leaving 11 bases between them. The CDR3 extends over 14 amino acids. Produced via immunoSEQ multiplex PCR; TCRdb's table is partial and in-frame only. The table has more than 100,000 clones, over 75% seen once. The specimen sequenced was peripheral blood. The chain joins TRBV20-1 to TRBJ2-2; TRBD2 is a possible D gene (5 bases). This sequence originates from a man older than 75 with acute or convalescent COVID-19. CDR3 DNA: TGCAGTGCTAGTTGGAGCGGCCACACCGGGGAGCTGTTTTTT. Protein sequence: CSASWSGHTGELFF.